These 19 T cell receptor beta chains were sequenced from one sample in a study of blood T cell repertoires in COVID-19. The repertoire was sequenced with immunoSEQ multiplex PCR; TCRdb's copy has only in-frame clones and lacks some. The data hold around 230,000 clones, with around 86% observed a single time. The material sequenced was PBMCs or T cells enriched from blood (not recorded which). These receptors all stem from a woman aged 40 to 55 with acute COVID-19.

This clone occurred a few times. The chain uses TRBV19 and TRBJ2-7; tentatively, D is TRBD1 (6 bases). The germline CDR1 and CDR2 sequences are LNHDA and SQIVND (reference sequence). The CDR3 has 13 amino acids. Trimming took off 6 bases at V and 0 bases at J, with 9 bases between the two ends. The CDR3 sequence: CASRRDTSYEQYF. CDR3 bases: TGTGCCAGTAGAAGGGACACCTCCTACGAGCAGTACTTC.

V usage is TRBV3-1 (or the pseudogene TRBV3-2) and J usage is TRBJ2-7, with D hard to call. Germline CDR1 is LGHDT and CDR2 is YNNKEL (reference sequence). Trimming removed 0 bases from V and 7 bases from J, with 13 bases in between. The length of the CDR3 is 14 residues. The CDR3 bases are TGTGCCAGCAGCCAAGATCCGATGAGCGATGAGCAGTACTTC. Its translation is CASSQDPMSDEQYF.

At least ten counts were recorded for this clone. The chain employs TRBV27 and TRBJ2-4; TRBD1 might be the D (5 bases). V lost 4 bases, J lost 2 bases, and 12 bases lay in between. CDR3 length equals 15 residues. From germline, CDR1 is MNHEY and CDR2 SMNVEV (reference sequence). The CDR3 here is CASSSESGTKNIQYF. CDR3 nucleotides: TGTGCCAGCAGTTCAGAATCAGGGACCAAAAACATTCAGTACTTC.

The V gene is TRBV14, the J gene TRBJ2-7, with TRBD1 matching 7 bases. This CDR3 has 13 residues. Germline CDR1 reads SGHDN; CDR2 reads FVKESK. J gave up 3 bases and V 1 base, and 0 bases lay outside the gene matches. In nucleotides, the CDR3 is TGTGCCAGCAGCCAAGGACAGGGCTACGAGCAGTACTTC. As protein: CASSQGQGYEQYF.

This clone was counted a single time. This rearrangement joins TRBV12-3 or TRBV12-4 to TRBJ1-2, with TRBD1 as a possible D gene (5 bases). The CDR3 loop spans 10 amino acids. V was shortened by 6 bases and J by 7 bases, with 6 bases between the two germline ends. CDR3 sequence: CASRGAGYTF. The CDR3 coding sequence is TGTGCCAGCAGAGGGGCTGGCTACACCTTC.

The chain carries TRBV19 and TRBJ1-2; 7 positions match TRBD1. This CDR3 has 14 amino acids. Germline assignment: CDR1 LNHDA and CDR2 SQIVND (reference sequence). The J segment lost 4 bases and the V segment lost 4 bases, leaving 6 bases of the junction unmatched. The DNA of the CDR3 is TGTGCCAGTAGTAAGGGGGGACAGCTCTATGGCTACACCTTC. Its translation is CASSKGGQLYGYTF.

CDR3 coding DNA: TGTGCCAGTAGTATTAAGCAGGGGGCTTATGGCTACACCTTC. This sequence encodes CASSIKQGAYGYTF. V and J are TRBV19 and TRBJ1-2; 8 bases are shared with TRBD1. The V and J ends lost 3 bases and 5 bases, in that order; junction bases with no gene match: 5. Germline values: CDR1 LNHDA, CDR2 SQIVND (reference sequence). The CDR3 extends over 14 amino acids.

The chain carries TRBV7-6 and TRBJ2-7, with a weak D call TRBD1 (5 bases). V shed 3 bases and J shed 6 bases, with 6 bases lying between them. The CDR3 has 11 amino acids. Germline values: CDR1 SGHVS, CDR2 FNYEAQ. CDR3 protein: CASSLGREQYF. CDR3 DNA: TGTGCCAGCAGCTTGGGGCGCGAGCAGTACTTC.

The V and J genes are TRBV5-4 and TRBJ1-2, with TRBD1 matching over 7 bases. The CDR3 is 12 amino acids. CDR1 is SGHNT, CDR2 YYREEE, per germline (reference sequence). V gave up 2 bases and J gave up 7 bases; unmatched junction bases: 2. CDR3 protein: CASSFTGAGYTF. Here the CDR3 DNA reads TGTGCCAGCAGCTTTACAGGGGCTGGCTACACCTTC. Looking up the rest from reference TRBV5-4 and TRBJ1-2 gives the full variable domain: ETGVTQSPTHLIKTRGQQVTLRCSSQSGHNTVSWYQQALGQGPQFIFQYYREEENGRGNFPPRFSGLQFPNYSSELNVNALELDDSALYLCASSFTGAGYTFGSGTRLTVV.

The V call is TRBV10-3, the J call TRBJ2-1; 7 positions match TRBD2. The CDR3 covers 15 residues. The J segment lost 6 bases and the V segment lost 6 bases, leaving 11 bases of the junction unmatched. Germline CDR1 and CDR2: ENHRY and SYGVKD. The CDR3 DNA reads TGTGCCATCAGGGAGAGCGGGGAGGCTCGCAATGAGCAGTTCTTC. It encodes CAIRESGEARNEQFF.

J is TRBJ2-7 and V is TRBV5-1; the match to TRBD1 covers 8 bases. CDR3 length: 15 residues. Germline CDR1 reads SGHRS; CDR2 reads YFSETQ. After removal of 0 bases from V and 2 bases from J, the junction contained 4 bases not matched to a gene. The CDR3 is CASSLARDRTYEQYF. DNA of the CDR3: TGCGCCAGCAGCTTGGCCCGGGACAGGACCTACGAGCAGTACTTC.

The chain employs TRBV5-1 and TRBJ2-1; a weak D match, TRBD1 (5 bases). Germline loops: CDR1 SGHRS, CDR2 YFSETQ. This CDR3 contains 16 residues. Between the trimmed V and J ends, which lost 0 bases and 5 bases, there was a span of 15 bases. The CDR3 spells CASSLDRGTQHNEQFF. The DNA of the CDR3 is TGCGCCAGCAGCTTGGATAGGGGTACTCAGCACAATGAGCAGTTCTTC.

The V and J genes are TRBV11-2 and TRBJ2-7; tentative D call: TRBD2 (6 bases). V was cut by 2 bases and J by 5 bases, with 16 bases left in between. Germline loops: CDR1 SGHAT, CDR2 FQNNGV. The CDR3 sequence is 15 residues long. This chain's CDR3 is CASSLFLARLNEQYF. Here the CDR3 DNA reads TGTGCCAGCAGCTTATTTCTAGCGCGGTTGAACGAGCAGTACTTC.

The chain couples TRBV11-2 to TRBJ2-7; 15 bases match TRBD2. Germline-derived CDR1 and CDR2 are SGHAT and FQNNGV. This CDR3 is 17 amino acids long. The V gene end was trimmed by 5 bases and the J gene end by 7 bases; junction bases not matched to a gene: 12. As DNA, the CDR3 is TGTGCCAGCAGCCCGGGACTAGCGGGAGGAGCCGTAGGGGAGCAGTACTTC. Protein product: CASSPGLAGGAVGEQYF.

In the case of this clone: At the DNA level, this CDR3 is encoded by other sequences in the same sample as well. V is TRBV7-6 and J is TRBJ2-3; perhaps TRBD1 as D (5 bases). Germline V gene sequence: CDR1 SGHVS, CDR2 FNYEAQ. Deletions cut 4 bases from V and 0 bases from J, with 11 bases between. CDR3 size: 15 residues. The CDR3 DNA is TGTGCCAGCAGCTCAACAGGTTCTAGCACAGATACGCAGTATTTT. Translating gives CASSSTGSSTDTQYF.

This clone was seen more than once but under ten times. The chain combines TRBV25-1 with TRBJ2-7; 10 nucleotides match TRBD2. The CDR3 has 17 amino acids. Germline V lookup: CDR1 MGHDK, CDR2 SYGVNS. J was trimmed by 4 bases and V by 4 bases; bases with no gene match: 13. The CDR3 loop is CASSVGLAGVSAYEQYF. For the CDR3, the DNA is TGTGCCAGCAGTGTGGGCCTAGCGGGAGTATCGGCTTACGAGCAGTACTTC.

The chain links TRBV21-1 to TRBJ1-2. TRBV21-1 is marked as a pseudogene. This CDR3 comprises 14 residues. The CDR3 region has the DNA TGTGCCAGCAGTTCCGGGAACAACCACTATGGCTACACCTTC. Residues: CASSSGNNHYGYTF.

This sequence joins TRBV13 and TRBJ1-4; D might be TRBD1 (6 bases). The V gene's germline CDR1 is PRHDT and CDR2 FYEKMQ (reference sequence). The CDR3 is made up of 16 amino acids. With 2 bases removed from V and 6 bases from J, the gap between germline ends came to 16 bases. The CDR3 DNA reads as TGTGCCAGCAGCTTATGGGGATCGGGGGGCGATGAAAAACTGTTTTTT. As protein: CASSLWGSGGDEKLFF.

Written as DNA, the CDR3 is TGTGCCAGCAGTTACTCTGCGGGAGGGCCTTACGAGCAGTACTTC. It specifies CASSYSAGGPYEQYF. J is TRBJ2-7 and V is TRBV6-6, with 9 positions matching TRBD2. The J segment lost 4 bases and the V segment lost 0 bases, leaving 4 bases of the junction unmatched. Per germline, CDR1 MNHNY and CDR2 SVGAGI (reference sequence). The CDR3 contains 15 residues.